This TCR beta chain was obtained from a study of blood T cell repertoires in COVID-19. Overall study: PBMCs, B-cell-depleted T cells, or T cells were the source of the cDNA or gDNA that made up the material.

The CDR3 loop spans 18 amino acids. CDR1 is SGHKS, CDR2 YYEKEE, per germline (reference sequence). V was clipped by 0 bases and J by 0 bases, with 18 bases between them. Some clones are missing from TCRdb's copy, which holds only in-frame ones; the method was immunoSEQ multiplex PCR. Found here are roughly 42,000 clones, 80% to 90% of them singletons; the top ten hold around 8.5%. The sequence derives from a man aged 30-40 years with active or convalescent COVID-19. The chain is built from TRBV5-5 and TRBJ2-5, with a possible D match to TRBD2 (5 bases). Sequenced: peripheral blood. CDR3 protein: CASSLEGVGSMYQETQYF. In DNA form, the CDR3 reads TGTGCCAGCAGCTTGGAAGGCGTGGGGAGTATGTACCAAGAGACCCAGTACTTC.